This T cell receptor (beta chain) was profiled in a study of shared clonotypes between healthy human individuals. In this sample, this clone turned up once. As yet, its antigen is unknown. Study-level findings and limits: Roughly 5% of naive CD4 clonotypes were common to several donors.

Trimming at V came to 0 bases and at J to 3 bases, leaving 3 bases not matched to a gene. Germline lookup yields CDR1 SQVTM and CDR2 ANQGSEA. The CDR3 sequence is 14 residues long. Measured with immunoSEQ multiplex PCR; TCRdb has only the in-frame clones, and not every one. This sample has roughly 700,000 clones, with about 90% found just once. The chain has TRBV29-1 and TRBJ2-7; the match to TRBD2 covers 9 bases. Source material: memory CD8+ T cells from PBMCs. Subset: CD45RO+ cells pooled with CCR7-negative TemRA cells. The clonotype originates from a man between 18 and 29 years old in good health. Some clones in this sample may be carry-over from other donors' samples. CDR3 bases: TGCAGCGTTGAAGAACGCGGGGGGGGCTACGAGCAGTACTTC. It specifies CSVEERGGGYEQYF.